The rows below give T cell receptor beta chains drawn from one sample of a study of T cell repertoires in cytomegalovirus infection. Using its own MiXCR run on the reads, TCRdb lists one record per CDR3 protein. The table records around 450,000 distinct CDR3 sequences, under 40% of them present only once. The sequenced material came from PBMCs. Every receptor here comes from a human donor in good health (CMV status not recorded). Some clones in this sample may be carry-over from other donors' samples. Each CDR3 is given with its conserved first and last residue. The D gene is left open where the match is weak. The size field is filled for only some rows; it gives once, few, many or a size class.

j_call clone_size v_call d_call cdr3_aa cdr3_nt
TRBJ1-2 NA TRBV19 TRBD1 CASNTRDRGYFGYTF TGTGCCAGTAATACGCGGGACAGAGGTTACTTTGGCTACACCTTC
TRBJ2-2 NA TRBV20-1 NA CSASSVGPTGELFF TGCAGTGCTTCTAGCGTCGGGCCCACCGGGGAGCTGTTTTTT
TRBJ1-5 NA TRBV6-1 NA CASSYSLEQTFNQPQHF TGTGCCAGCAGTTATAGTTTGGAACAGACCTTTAATCAGCCCCAGCATTTT
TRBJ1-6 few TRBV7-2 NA CASSFQVRDSPLHF TGTGCCAGCAGCTTTCAGGTCCGGGATTCACCCCTCCACTTT
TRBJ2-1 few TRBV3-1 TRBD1 CASSLGQGFSSFYNEQFF TGTGCCAGCAGCTTAGGACAGGGGTTCTCGTCGTTTTACAATGAGCAGTTCTTC
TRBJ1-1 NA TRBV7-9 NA CASSPPVKNTEAFF TGTGCCAGCAGCCCACCCGTCAAGAACACTGAAGCTTTCTTT
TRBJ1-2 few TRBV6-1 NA CASEATAGNYGYTF TGTGCCAGCGAGGCGACGGCGGGTAACTATGGCTACACCTTC
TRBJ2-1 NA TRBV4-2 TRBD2 CASSQDSSGANEQFF TGTGCCAGCAGCCAAGATTCTAGCGGGGCCAATGAGCAGTTCTTC
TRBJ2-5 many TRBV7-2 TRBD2 CASSPAGTSGSGTQYF TGTGCCAGCAGCCCGGCAGGGACTAGCGGGTCCGGGACCCAGTACTTC
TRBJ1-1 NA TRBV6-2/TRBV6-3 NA CASSYRSRNTESFF TGTGCCAGCAGTTATCGGAGCAGGAACACTGAATCGTTCTTT
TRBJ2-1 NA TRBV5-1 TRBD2 CASSLGLAGYEQFF TGCGCCAGCAGCTTGGGACTAGCGGGTTATGAGCAGTTCTTC
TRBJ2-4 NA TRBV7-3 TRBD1 CASSPDRGKDIQYF TGTGCCAGCAGCCCGGACAGGGGCAAGGACATTCAGTACTTC
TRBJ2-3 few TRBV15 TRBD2 CATSRVSGLALDTQYF TGTGCCACCAGCAGAGTCTCGGGACTAGCATTAGATACGCAGTATTTT
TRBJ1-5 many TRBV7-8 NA CASSLDEQPQHF TGTGCCAGCAGCTTAGATGAACAGCCCCAGCATTTT
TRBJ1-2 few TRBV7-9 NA CASSLMSDSNGYTF TGTGCCAGCAGCTTAATGAGTGACAGCAACGGCTACACCTTC
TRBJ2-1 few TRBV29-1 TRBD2 CSVFGTSGGVGSYNEQFF TGCAGCGTTTTTGGGACTAGCGGGGGGGTAGGCTCCTACAATGAGCAGTTCTTC
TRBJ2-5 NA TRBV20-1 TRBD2 CSASGRGGHQETQYF TGCAGTGCTAGTGGAAGGGGAGGGCACCAAGAGACCCAGTACTTC
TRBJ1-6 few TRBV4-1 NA CASSQEVFSPLHF TGCGCCAGCAGCCAAGAGGTGTTTTCACCCCTCCACTTT
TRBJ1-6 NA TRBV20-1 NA CSARGSGSSYNSPLHF TGCAGTGCTAGAGGGAGTGGGAGCTCCTATAATTCACCCCTCCACTTT
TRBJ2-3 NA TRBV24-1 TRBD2 CATTRGTSGADTQYF TGTGCCACGACCCGCGGGACTAGCGGGGCAGATACGCAGTATTTT
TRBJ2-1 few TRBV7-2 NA CASSLAAFNEQFF TGTGCCAGCAGCTTAGCAGCGTTCAATGAGCAGTTCTTC
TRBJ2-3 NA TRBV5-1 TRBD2 CASSGISGGTATDTQYF TGCGCCAGCAGCGGCATTAGCGGGGGGACAGCCACAGATACGCAGTATTTT
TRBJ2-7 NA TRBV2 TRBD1 CASSTTRDRAPFEQYF TGTGCCAGCAGTACAACTAGGGACAGGGCCCCCTTCGAGCAGTACTTC
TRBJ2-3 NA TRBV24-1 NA CATSDLLGQGTDTQYF TGTGCCACCAGTGATTTGCTAGGGCAGGGGACAGATACGCAGTATTTT
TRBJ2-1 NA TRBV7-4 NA CASSFTTGEQLF TGTGCCAGCAGCTTTACCACAGGCGAGCAGTTATTC
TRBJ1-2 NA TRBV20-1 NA CSAWRPGINGYTF TGCAGTGCTTGGAGGCCAGGGATTAATGGCTACACCTTC
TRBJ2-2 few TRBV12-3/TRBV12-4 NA CASRLGTLNTGELFF TGTGCCAGCAGGCTCGGGACTCTAAACACCGGGGAGCTGTTTTTT
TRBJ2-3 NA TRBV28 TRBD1 CASSSRDSSGTDTQYF TGTGCCAGCAGTTCGAGGGACAGTTCGGGCACAGATACGCAGTATTTT
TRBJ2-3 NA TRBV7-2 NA CDSSVPGRFGDTHYF TGTGACAGCAGCGTTCCGGGCCGCTTCGGAGATACGCATTATTTT
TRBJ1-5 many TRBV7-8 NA CASSLKGVGQPQHF TGTGCCAGCAGCTTAAAGGGAGTAGGTCAGCCCCAGCATTTT
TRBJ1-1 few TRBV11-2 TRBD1 CASSHRNRGFMNTEAFF TGTGCCAGCAGCCACCGAAACAGGGGATTCATGAACACTGAAGCTTTCTTT
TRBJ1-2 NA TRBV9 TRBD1 CASSVAREAAAGQGSGYTF TGTGCCAGCAGCGTAGCCAGAGAGGCGGCGGCGGGACAGGGCTCTGGCTACACATTC
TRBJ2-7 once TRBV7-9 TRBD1 CASSLQGERGEQYF TGTGCCAGCAGCTTACAGGGGGAACGAGGCGAGCAGTACTTC
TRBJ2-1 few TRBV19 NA CASSIKGGGSYNEQFF TGTGCCAGTAGTATCAAAGGAGGGGGCTCCTACAATGAGCAGTTCTTC
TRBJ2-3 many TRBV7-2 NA CASRETGTDTQYF TGTGCCAGCAGGGAAACAGGGACAGATACGCAGTATTTT
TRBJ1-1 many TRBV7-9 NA CASSLTALNTEAFF TGTGCCAGCAGCTTGACAGCATTGAACACTGAAGCTTTCTTT
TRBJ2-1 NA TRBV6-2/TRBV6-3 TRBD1 CASSYNPDRSDEQFF TGTGCCAGCAGTTACAACCCGGACAGGTCGGATGAGCAGTTCTTC
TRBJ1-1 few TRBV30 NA CAWSRQVNTEAFF TGTGCCTGGAGTAGGCAGGTGAACACTGAAGCTTTCTTT
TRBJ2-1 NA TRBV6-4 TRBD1 CASSVETGYNEQFF TGTGCCAGCAGTGTCGAGACAGGGTACAATGAGCAGTTCTTC
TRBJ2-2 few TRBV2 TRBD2 CASSLTRGGAVTGELFF TGTGCCAGCAGTCTTACTCGCGGGGGGGCTGTCACCGGGGAGCTGTTTTTT
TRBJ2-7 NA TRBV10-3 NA CAISEGHPRDEQYF TGTGCCATCAGTGAAGGACACCCAAGGGACGAGCAGTACTTC
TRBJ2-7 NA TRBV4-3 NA CASSQRRGSSYEQYF TGCGCCAGCAGCCAACGTAGGGGGTCCTCCTACGAGCAGTACTTC
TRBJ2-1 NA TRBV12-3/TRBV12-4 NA CASTYSGTFHNEQFF TGTGCCAGCACTTACAGTGGGACTTTCCACAATGAGCAGTTCTTC
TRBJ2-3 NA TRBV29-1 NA CSVSLTDTQYF TGCAGCGTTAGCCTCACAGATACGCAGTATTTT
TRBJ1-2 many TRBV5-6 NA CASSLRGNYGYTF TGTGCCAGCAGCTTAAGAGGGAACTATGGCTACACCTTC
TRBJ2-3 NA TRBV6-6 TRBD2 CASSYSREGTDTQYF TGTGCCAGCAGTTACTCGAGGGAGGGGACAGATACGCAGTATTTT
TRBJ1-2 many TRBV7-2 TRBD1 CASSRAGRGRMKYGYTF TGTGCCAGCAGCCGCGCGGGCAGGGGGCGGATGAAATATGGCTACACCTTC
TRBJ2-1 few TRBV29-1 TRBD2 CSVEAPAGVPQDEQFF TGCAGCGTTGAAGCCCCAGCGGGGGTGCCCCAGGATGAGCAGTTCTTC
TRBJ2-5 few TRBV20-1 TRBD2 CSARDKGLAAGETQYF TGCAGTGCTAGGGATAAGGGACTAGCGGCTGGAGAGACCCAGTACTTC
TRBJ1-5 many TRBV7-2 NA CASSLSVFDNQPQHF TGTGCCAGCAGCTTATCAGTATTTGACAATCAGCCCCAGCATTTT
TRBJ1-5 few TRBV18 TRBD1 CASSPDRGANSNQPQHF TGTGCCAGCTCACCAGACAGGGGGGCAAATAGCAATCAGCCCCAGCATTTT
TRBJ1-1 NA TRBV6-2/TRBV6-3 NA CASSFRSRAYTEAFF TGTGCCAGCAGTTTCCGTTCTAGGGCCTACACTGAAGCTTTCTTT
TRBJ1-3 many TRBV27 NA CASSPRGEAGNTIYF TGTGCCAGCAGTCCGCGAGGAGAGGCTGGAAACACCATATATTTT
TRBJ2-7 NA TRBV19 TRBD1 CASSGTGTYEQYF TGTGCCAGTTCCGGGACAGGTACCTACGAGCAGTACTTC
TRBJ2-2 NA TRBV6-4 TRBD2 CASSDSTSGAGDTGELFF TGTGCCAGCAGTGACTCGACTAGCGGGGCCGGGGACACCGGGGAGCTGTTTTTT
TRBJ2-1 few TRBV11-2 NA CASSLSRGLIYNEQFF TGTGCCAGCAGCTTGAGCAGGGGCCTTATCTACAATGAGCAGTTCTTC
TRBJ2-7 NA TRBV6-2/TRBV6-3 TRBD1 CASTKRAIRTGPHYEQYF TGTGCCAGCACCAAGAGAGCTATCAGGACAGGGCCGCACTACGAGCAGTACTTC
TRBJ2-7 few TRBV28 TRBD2 CASSLLREGPGEQYF TGTGCCAGCAGTTTACTCAGGGAGGGGCCCGGCGAGCAGTACTTC
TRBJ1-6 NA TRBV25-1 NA CASSEESVAGSPLHF TGTGCCAGCAGTGAAGAATCGGTAGCAGGATCACCCCTCCACTTT
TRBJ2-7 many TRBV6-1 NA CAIAAGRQGTDEQYF TGTGCCATCGCCGCGGGCCGTCAGGGTACGGACGAGCAGTACTTC